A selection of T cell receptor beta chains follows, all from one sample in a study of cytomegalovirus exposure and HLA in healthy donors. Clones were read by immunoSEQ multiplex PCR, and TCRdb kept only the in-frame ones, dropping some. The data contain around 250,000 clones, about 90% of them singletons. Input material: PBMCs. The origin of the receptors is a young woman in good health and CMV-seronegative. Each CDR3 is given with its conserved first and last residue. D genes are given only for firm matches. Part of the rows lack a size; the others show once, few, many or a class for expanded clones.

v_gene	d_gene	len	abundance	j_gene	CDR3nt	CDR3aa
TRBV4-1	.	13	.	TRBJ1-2	TGCGCCAGCAGCCACCGGACAGACTATGGCTACACCTTC	CASSHRTDYGYTF
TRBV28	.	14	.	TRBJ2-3	TGTGCCAGCAATTCGAACGGGAGAGCGGATACGCAGTATTTT	CASNSNGRADTQYF
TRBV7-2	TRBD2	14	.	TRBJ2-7	TGTGCCAGCAGCTTAGCGGCGGGAGTCTCCGAGCAGTACTTC	CASSLAAGVSEQYF
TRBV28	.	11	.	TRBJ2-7	TGTGCCAGCCGGGACCTCCTTGAGCAGTACTTC	CASRDLLEQYF
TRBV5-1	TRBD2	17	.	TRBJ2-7	TGCGCCAGCAGCTCCCTGTCCCTGACTAGCGGGAGTGAGGAGCAGTACTTC	CASSSLSLTSGSEEQYF
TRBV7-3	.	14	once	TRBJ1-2	TGTGCCAGCAGCTTATTTCCCAGGGTCGGTGGCTACACCTTC	CASSLFPRVGGYTF
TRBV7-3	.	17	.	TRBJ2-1	TGTGCCAGCAGCACGGAAGCTTCGGGGGCCACCTACAATGAGCAGTTCTTC	CASSTEASGATYNEQFF
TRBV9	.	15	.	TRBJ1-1	TGTGCCAGCAGCGTAGTAGCAGGGAGGAACACTGAAGCTTTCTTT	CASSVVAGRNTEAFF
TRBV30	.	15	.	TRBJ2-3	TGTGCCTGGAGTGGGCGCAGGGGTAGCACAGATACGCAGTATTTT	CAWSGRRGSTDTQYF
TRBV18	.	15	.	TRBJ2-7	TGTGCCAGCTCACCCGGTCTGGTTAACTCCTACGAGCAGTACTTC	CASSPGLVNSYEQYF
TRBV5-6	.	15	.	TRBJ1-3	TGTGCCAGCAGCTTTTTGGGGGCGGGAGGAAACACCATATATTTT	CASSFLGAGGNTIYF
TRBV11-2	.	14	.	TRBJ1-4	TGTGCCAGCAGCGACATCCGGAGGAGCAAAAAACTGTTTTTT	CASSDIRRSKKLFF
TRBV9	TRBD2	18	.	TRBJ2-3	TGTGCCAGCAGCGGGTCCCTCGTACTAGCGGGAGTTGGAGATACGCAGTATTTT	CASSGSLVLAGVGDTQYF
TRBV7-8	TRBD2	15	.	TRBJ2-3	TGTGCCAGCAGCTTAGAGGTGGGAGGGTTAGATACGCAGTATTTT	CASSLEVGGLDTQYF
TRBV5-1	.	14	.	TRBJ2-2	TGCGCCAGCACACTGACCCTATACACCGGGGAGCTGTTTTTT	CASTLTLYTGELFF
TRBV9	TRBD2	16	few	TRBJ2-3	TGTGCCAGCAGCGTAGCTGGCGGGAGGAGAGCAGATACGCAGTATTTT	CASSVAGGRRADTQYF
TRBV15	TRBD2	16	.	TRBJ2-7	TGTGCCACCAGCAGAGTGGTAGCGGGAGGGCCAAGCGAGCAGTACTTC	CATSRVVAGGPSEQYF
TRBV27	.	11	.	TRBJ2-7	TGTGCCAGCAGTTTTGAAAGAGAGCAGTACTTC	CASSFEREQYF
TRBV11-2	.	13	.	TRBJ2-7	TGTGCCAGCAGCTTAGTGGGAAGGTACGAGCAGTACTTC	CASSLVGRYEQYF
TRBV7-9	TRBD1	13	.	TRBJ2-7	TGTGCCAGCAGCCCGGGACAGCTCTACGAGCAGTACTTC	CASSPGQLYEQYF
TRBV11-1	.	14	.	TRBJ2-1	TGTGCCAGCAGCTTAGGGCCGGGAGCACATGAGCAGTTCTTC	CASSLGPGAHEQFF
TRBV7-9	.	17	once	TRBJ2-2	TGTGCCAGCAGCGCCCTGGGGGTAGCGGCTTACACCGGGGAGCTGTTTTTT	CASSALGVAAYTGELFF
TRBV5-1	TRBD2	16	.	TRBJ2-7	TGCGCCAGCAGCTTAACCGGGACTAGCGGAAAGTACGAGCAGTACTTC	CASSLTGTSGKYEQYF
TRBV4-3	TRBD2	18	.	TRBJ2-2	TGCGCCAGCAGCCAAGTTGCAGCGGGAGGCGTCTACCCCGGGGAGCTGTTTTTT	CASSQVAAGGVYPGELFF
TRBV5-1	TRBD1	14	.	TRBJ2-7	TGCGCCAGCAGCCCGACAGGGTACATCTACGAGCAGTACTTC	CASSPTGYIYEQYF
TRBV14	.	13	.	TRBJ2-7	TGTGCCAGCAGCCAAGTCAGGGGAAACGAGCAGTACTTC	CASSQVRGNEQYF
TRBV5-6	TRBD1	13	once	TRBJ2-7	TGTGCCAGCAGCTTGGGGCAGGGGGCCGAGCAGTACTTC	CASSLGQGAEQYF
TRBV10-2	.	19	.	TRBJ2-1	TGCGCCAGCAGTGACGCAGGTGGTGGCGGATGGGGGTATACGCATGAGCAGTTCTTC	CASSDAGGGGWGYTHEQFF
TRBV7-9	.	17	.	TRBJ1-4	TGTGCCAGCAGCTTAGTGGCCTTAGTGGGGAATAATGAAAAACTGTTTTTT	CASSLVALVGNNEKLFF
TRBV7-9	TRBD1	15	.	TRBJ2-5	TGTGCCAGCATCGAATCGGGACAGTCAGGGGAGACCCAGTACTTC	CASIESGQSGETQYF
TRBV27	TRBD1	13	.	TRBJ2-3	TGTGCCACGACCGGGACAGCCACAGATACGCAGTATTTT	CATTGTATDTQYF
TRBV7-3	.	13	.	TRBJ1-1	TGTGCCAGCAGCTTAGCAGGAAACACTGAAGCTTTCTTT	CASSLAGNTEAFF